The sequence of this T cell receptor beta chain was determined in a study of beta chain features in type 1 diabetes. All of the isolated RNA was reverse transcribed, so expressed TCRB transcripts were sequenced. Survey-depth immunoSEQ sequencing was used for stem cell-like memory T cells. TCRdb's copy holds only in-frame clones and misses some; the assay was immunoSEQ multiplex PCR. The table lists 70,000 to 90,000 clones, 25% to 35% of them singletons. Sorting with CD45RO/CCR7/CD25/CD127/CD95/CD27 yielded naive, central memory, regulatory and stem-like memory CD4+ cells. The authors obtained over 98% purity in all sorted populations. Study observations and caveats: Cells expressing TCR highly could be over-represented by cDNA sequencing.

Germline V lookup: CDR1 MGHRA, CDR2 YSYEKL. J lost 8 bases, V lost 5 bases, and 23 bases had no gene match. The CDR3 loop spans 18 amino acids. In the case of this clone: What it binds is not known.

The chain combines TRBV4-1 with TRBJ1-2; 7 nucleotides line up with TRBD1. Material for sequencing was stem cell memory CD4+ T cells from blood. This receptor was obtained from a woman aged 18-29 years in good health. Here the CDR3 reads CASSVAVQGGRGADGYTF. The CDR3 region has the DNA TGCGCCAGCAGCGTGGCGGTCCAGGGGGGGCGGGGGGCGGACGGCTACACCTTC.